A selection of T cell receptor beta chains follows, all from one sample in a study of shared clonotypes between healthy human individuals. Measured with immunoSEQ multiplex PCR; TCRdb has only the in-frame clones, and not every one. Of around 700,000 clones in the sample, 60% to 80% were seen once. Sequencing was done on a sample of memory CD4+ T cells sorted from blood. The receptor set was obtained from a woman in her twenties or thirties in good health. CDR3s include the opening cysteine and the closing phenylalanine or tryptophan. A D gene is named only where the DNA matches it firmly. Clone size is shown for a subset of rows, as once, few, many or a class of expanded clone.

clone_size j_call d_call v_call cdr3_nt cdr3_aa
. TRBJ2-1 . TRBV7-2 TGTGCCAGCAGCTTAGCAGTGGGGAATGAGCAGTTCTTC CASSLAVGNEQFF
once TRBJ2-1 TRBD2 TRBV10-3 TGTGCCATCAGTGAACTAGCGGAGTCCTACAATGAGCAGTTCTTC CAISELAESYNEQFF
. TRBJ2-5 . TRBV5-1 TGCGCCAGCAGCTTGGCCCAGGGCTCCTTCGAGACCCAGTACTTC CASSLAQGSFETQYF
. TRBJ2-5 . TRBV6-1 TGTGCCAGCAGTGAAGGTTCAGGGGAAGAGACCCAGTACTTC CASSEGSGEETQYF
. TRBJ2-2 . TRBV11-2 TGTGCCAGCAGCCTCCGACAGGCTAACACCGGGGAGCTGTTTTTT CASSLRQANTGELFF
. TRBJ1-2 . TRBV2 TGTGCCAGCAGTGGAGGTGGGGGGGCGCATGGCTACACCTTC CASSGGGGAHGYTF
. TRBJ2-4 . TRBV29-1 TGCAGCGTTCTCCCCGCAGGGGTGACCAAAAACATTCAGTACTTC CSVLPAGVTKNIQYF
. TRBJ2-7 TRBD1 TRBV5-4 TGTGCCAGCAGCTCGCAGGGGGCCTCCTACGAGCAGTACTTC CASSSQGASYEQYF
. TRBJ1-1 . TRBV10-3 TGTGCCATCCTCGAAGAGGATAACACTGAAGCTTTCTTT CAILEEDNTEAFF
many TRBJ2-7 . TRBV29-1 TGCAGCGTTGATCACGAGGCAGGGAACGAGCAGTACTTC CSVDHEAGNEQYF
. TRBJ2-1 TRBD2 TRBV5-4 TGTGCCAGCAGCCCCGGGACTAGCGTAAGTAATGAGCAGTTCTTC CASSPGTSVSNEQFF
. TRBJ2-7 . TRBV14 TGTGCCAGCAGCCAGCCGGGACCCTCTTACTACGAGCAGTACTTC CASSQPGPSYYEQYF
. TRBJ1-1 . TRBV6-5 TGTGCCAGCAGTTACAGGGTAGGCCCGAACACTGAAGCTTTCTTT CASSYRVGPNTEAFF
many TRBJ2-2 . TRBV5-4 TGTGCCAGCAGCTTGGGCGGCGGAAACACCGGGGAGCTGTTTTTT CASSLGGGNTGELFF